Listed here is a single T cell receptor beta chain. Mismatch with germline at one junction end may stem from a read error. This sample was taken from a study of blood T cell repertoires in COVID-19. At the level of the study: T cells, B-cell-depleted T cells, or PBMCs supplied cDNA or gDNA.

The CDR3 has 14 residues. CDR1 and CDR2 from the germline V gene are LNHNV and YYDKDF (reference sequence). Authors' methods: How many nucleated cells were present was estimated from reference gene primer amplification. The method was immunoSEQ multiplex PCR; TCRdb's version includes in-frame clones alone and lacks a portion of them. V and J calls and clone size are as listed in that table; D and trimming were resolved from the DNA. The data hold a few hundred thousand clones, with around four fifths observed a single time. The specimen was peripheral blood. V and J are TRBV15 and TRBJ1-1; D uncertain. The origin of this receptor is a woman aged 45-60 years with active or convalescent COVID-19. The CDR3 DNA is TGTGCCACCAGCCAGGTTACGGTGAAAACTGAAGCTTTCTTT. Translated, it gives CATSQVTVKTEAFF.